This TCR beta chain was profiled in a study of cytomegalovirus exposure and HLA in healthy donors. Study-wide context: Researchers found that roughly 80% of 350 to 500 genotyped donors fell within the Caucasian-associated ancestry cluster. Whole-study results and caveats: Whilst most TCR sequences proved rare, a subset of public TCRs occurred across many donors. An analysis that came later showed most CMV-associated TCR beta chains appearing HLA-restricted. An observed cluster of highly shared sequence variants was recorded as a likely sequencing artifact.

Details on this clone: The target antigen is unknown.

The PCR made use of 60 Vbeta and 13 Jbeta primers. Here immunoSEQ multiplex PCR was the method, and the copy in TCRdb shows in-frame clones only, minus some. The sample includes under 200,000 clones, 70% to 85% of them seen just once. Germline V CDR1 and CDR2: MNHNS, SASEGT. This CDR3 has 15 amino acids. V shed 3 bases and J shed 2 bases, with 10 bases lying between them. This chain connects TRBV6-1 to TRBJ1-4; tentatively, D is TRBD1 (6 bases). The clonotype comes from a man aged 50 to 59 in good health and CMV-seropositive. The sequencing input was PBMCs. The CDR3 is CASSEYRVTNEKLFF. The CDR3 nucleotides read TGTGCCAGCAGTGAGTACAGGGTGACTAATGAAAAACTGTTTTTT.